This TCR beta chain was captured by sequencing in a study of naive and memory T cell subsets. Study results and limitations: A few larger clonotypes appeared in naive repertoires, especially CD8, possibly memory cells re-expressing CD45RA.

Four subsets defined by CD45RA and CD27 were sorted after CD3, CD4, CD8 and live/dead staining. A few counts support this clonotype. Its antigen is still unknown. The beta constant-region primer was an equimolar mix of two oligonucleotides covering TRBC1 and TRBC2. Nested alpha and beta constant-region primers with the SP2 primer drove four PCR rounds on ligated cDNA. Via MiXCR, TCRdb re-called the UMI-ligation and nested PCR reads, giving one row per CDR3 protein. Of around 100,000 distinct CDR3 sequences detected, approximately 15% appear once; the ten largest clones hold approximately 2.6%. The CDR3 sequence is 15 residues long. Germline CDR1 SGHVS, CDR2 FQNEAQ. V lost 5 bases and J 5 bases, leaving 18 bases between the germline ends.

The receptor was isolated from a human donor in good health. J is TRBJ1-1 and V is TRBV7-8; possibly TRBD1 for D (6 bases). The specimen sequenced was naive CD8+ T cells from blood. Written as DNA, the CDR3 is TGTGCCAGCAGCCATGGGGTAGGGGGAGGTACTGAAGCTTTCTTT. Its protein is CASSHGVGGGTEAFF.